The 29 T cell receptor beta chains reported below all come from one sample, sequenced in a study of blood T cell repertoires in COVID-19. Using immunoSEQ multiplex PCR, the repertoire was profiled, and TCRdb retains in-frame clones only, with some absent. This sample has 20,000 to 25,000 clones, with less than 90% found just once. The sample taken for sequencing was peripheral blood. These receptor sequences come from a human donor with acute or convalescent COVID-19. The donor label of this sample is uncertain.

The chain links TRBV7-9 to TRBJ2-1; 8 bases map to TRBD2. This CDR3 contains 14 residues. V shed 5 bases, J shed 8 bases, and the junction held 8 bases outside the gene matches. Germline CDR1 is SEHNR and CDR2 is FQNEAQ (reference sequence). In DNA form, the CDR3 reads TGTGCCAGCAGCCCGAGGCGGGAGGCCTATGAGCAGTTCTTC. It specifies CASSPRREAYEQFF. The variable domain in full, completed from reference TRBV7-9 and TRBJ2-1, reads DTGVSQNPRHKITKRGQNVTFRCDPISEHNRLYWYRQTLGQGPEFLTYFQNEAQLEKSRLLSDRFSAERPKGSFSTLEIQRTEQGDSAMYLCASSPRREAYEQFFGPGTRLTVL.

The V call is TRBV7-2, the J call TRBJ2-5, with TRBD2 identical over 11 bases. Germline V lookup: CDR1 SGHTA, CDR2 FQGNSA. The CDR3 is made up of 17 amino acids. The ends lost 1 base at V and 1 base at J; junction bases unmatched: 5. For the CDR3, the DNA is TGTGCCAGCAGCTTAGTCGGACTAGCGGGTATCCAAGAGACCCAGTACTTC. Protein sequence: CASSLVGLAGIQETQYF.

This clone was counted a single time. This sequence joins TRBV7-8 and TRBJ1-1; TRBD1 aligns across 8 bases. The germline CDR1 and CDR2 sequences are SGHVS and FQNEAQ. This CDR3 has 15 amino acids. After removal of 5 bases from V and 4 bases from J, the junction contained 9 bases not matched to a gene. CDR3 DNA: TGTGCCAGCAGCGCACACCAGGGGGCGGTCACTGAAGCTTTCTTT. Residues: CASSAHQGAVTEAFF.

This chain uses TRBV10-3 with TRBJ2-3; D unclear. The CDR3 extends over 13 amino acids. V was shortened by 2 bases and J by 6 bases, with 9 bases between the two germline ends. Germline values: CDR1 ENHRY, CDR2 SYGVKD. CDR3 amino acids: CAISEPPPDTQYF. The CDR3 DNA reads TGTGCCATCAGTGAGCCCCCCCCGGATACGCAGTATTTT.

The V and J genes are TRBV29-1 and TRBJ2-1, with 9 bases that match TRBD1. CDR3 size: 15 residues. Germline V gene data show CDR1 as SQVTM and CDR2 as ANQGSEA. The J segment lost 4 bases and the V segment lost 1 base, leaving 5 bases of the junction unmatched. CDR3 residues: CSVEVGQGGYNEQFF. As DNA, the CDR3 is TGCAGCGTTGAAGTGGGACAGGGTGGATACAATGAGCAGTTCTTC.

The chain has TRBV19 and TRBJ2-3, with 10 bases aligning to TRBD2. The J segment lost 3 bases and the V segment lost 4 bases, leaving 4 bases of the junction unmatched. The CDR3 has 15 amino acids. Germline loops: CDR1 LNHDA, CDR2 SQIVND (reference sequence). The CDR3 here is CASSTLAGATDTQYF. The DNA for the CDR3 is TGTGCCAGTAGTACCCTAGCGGGAGCTACAGATACGCAGTATTTT.

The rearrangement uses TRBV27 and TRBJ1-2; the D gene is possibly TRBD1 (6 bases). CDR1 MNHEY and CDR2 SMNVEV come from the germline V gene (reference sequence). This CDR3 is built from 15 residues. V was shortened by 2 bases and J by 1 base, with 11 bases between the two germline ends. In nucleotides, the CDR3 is TGTGCCAGCAGTTTAGTCAGGGGTAATAACTATGGCTACACCTTC. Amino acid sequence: CASSLVRGNNYGYTF.

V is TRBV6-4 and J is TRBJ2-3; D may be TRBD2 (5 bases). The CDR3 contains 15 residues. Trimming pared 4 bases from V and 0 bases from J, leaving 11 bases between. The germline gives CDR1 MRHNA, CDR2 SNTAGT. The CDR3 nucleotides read TGTGCCAGCAGTGTCCAAGCGGTTAGCACAGATACGCAGTATTTT. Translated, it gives CASSVQAVSTDTQYF.

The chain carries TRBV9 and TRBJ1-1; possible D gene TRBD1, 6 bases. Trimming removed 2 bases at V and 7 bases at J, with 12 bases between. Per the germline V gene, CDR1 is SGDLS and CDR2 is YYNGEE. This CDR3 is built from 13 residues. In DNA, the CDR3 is TGTGCCAGCAGCGTCGGGACACTAGGTGAAGCTTTCTTT. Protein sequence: CASSVGTLGEAFF.

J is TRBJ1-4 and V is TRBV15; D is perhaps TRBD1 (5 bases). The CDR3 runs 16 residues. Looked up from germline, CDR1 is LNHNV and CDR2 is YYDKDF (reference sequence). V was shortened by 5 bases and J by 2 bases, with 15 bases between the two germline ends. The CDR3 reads CATSSGYSSTNEKLFF. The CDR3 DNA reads TGTGCCACCAGCTCAGGGTATAGTTCGACTAATGAAAAACTGTTTTTT. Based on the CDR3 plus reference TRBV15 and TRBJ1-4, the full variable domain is DAMVIQNPRYQVTQFGKPVTLSCSQTLNHNVMYWYQQKSSQAPKLLFHYYDKDFNNEADTPDNFQSRRPNTSFCFLDIRSPGLGDTAMYLCATSSGYSSTNEKLFFGSGTQLSVL.

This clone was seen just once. The DNA of the CDR3 is TGTGCCAGCAGTGTCCGATCTAGCGGGAGCCGGGCAGATACGCAGTATTTT. Its protein product is CASSVRSSGSRADTQYF. The gene calls are TRBV6-1 and TRBJ2-3, with 10 bases identical to TRBD2. Trimming took 4 bases from V and 4 from J; bases not matched to a gene: 11. Germline CDR1 is MNHNS and CDR2 is SASEGT. The CDR3 has 17 residues.

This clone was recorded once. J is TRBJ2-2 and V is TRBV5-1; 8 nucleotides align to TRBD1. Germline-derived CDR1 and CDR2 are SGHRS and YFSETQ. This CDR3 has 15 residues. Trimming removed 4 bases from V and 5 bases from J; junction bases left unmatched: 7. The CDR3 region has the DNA TGCGCCAGCAGCGCAGGGGGCGCGGTTACCGGGGAGCTGTTTTTT. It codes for CASSAGGAVTGELFF.

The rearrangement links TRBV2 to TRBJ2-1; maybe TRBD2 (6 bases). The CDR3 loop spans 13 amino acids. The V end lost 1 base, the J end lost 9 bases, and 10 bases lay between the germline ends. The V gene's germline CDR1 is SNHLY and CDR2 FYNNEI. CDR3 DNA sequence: TGTGCCAGCAGTGAAGTTTCCGGGGGTGAGCAGTTCTTC. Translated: CASSEVSGGEQFF.

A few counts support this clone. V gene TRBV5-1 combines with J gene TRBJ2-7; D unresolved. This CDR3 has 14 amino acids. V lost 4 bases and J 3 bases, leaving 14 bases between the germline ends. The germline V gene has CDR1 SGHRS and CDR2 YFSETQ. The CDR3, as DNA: TGCGCCAGCAGCCCCGCCACAGCAATCTACGAGCAGTACTTC. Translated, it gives CASSPATAIYEQYF.

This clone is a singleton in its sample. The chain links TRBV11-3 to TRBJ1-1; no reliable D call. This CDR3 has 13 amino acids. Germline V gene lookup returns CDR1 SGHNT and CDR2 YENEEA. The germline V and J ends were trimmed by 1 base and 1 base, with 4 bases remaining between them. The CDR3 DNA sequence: TGTGCCAGCAGCTTAGGGCAGAACACTGAAGCTTTCTTT. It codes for CASSLGQNTEAFF.

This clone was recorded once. In DNA form, the CDR3 reads TGTGCCAGCAGTTACGAAGCGGGGGATCAGTATTTT. It encodes CASSYEAGDQYF. This sequence joins TRBV6-6 and TRBJ2-3; 8 nucleotides match TRBD2. Germline CDR1 MNHNY, CDR2 SVGAGI (reference sequence). The V segment lost 2 bases and the J segment 12 bases; nucleotides outside the gene matches: 4. The CDR3 sequence is 12 residues long.

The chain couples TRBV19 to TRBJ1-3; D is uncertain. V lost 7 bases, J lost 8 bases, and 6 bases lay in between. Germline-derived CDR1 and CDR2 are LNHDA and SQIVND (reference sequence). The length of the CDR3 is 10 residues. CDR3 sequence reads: CASMRDTIYF. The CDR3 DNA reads TGTGCCAGTATGAGGGACACCATATATTTT.

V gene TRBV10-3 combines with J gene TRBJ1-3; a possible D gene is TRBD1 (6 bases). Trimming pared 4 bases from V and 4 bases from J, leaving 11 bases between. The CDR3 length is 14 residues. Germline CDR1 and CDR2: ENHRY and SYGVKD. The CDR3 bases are TGTGCCATCAGTGGGGACACCAGCGGAAACACCATATATTTT. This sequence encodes CAISGDTSGNTIYF.

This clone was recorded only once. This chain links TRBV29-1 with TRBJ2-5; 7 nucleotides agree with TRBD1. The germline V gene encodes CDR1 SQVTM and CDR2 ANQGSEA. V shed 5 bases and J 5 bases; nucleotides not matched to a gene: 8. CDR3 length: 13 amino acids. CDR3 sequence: CSVREGGSETQYF. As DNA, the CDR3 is TGCAGCGTTCGAGAAGGGGGCTCGGAGACCCAGTACTTC.

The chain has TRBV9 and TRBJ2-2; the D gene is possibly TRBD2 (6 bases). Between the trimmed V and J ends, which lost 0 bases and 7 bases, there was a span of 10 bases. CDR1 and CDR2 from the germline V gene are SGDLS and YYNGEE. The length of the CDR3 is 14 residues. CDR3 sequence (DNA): TGTGCCAGCAGCGTAGCGGGGGAAAGCGGGGAGCTGTTTTTT. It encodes CASSVAGESGELFF.

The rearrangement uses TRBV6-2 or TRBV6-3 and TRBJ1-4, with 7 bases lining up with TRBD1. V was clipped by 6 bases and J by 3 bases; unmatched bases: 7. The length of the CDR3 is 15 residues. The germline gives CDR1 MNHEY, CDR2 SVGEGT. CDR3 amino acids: CASSERGLPNEKLFF. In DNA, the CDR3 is TGTGCCAGCAGCGAAAGGGGGCTACCTAATGAAAAACTGTTTTTT.

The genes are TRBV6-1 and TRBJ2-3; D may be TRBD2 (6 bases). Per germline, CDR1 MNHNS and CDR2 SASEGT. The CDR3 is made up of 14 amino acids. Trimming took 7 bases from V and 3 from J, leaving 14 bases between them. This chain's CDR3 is CASTDAGRTDTQYF. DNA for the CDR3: TGTGCCAGCACTGACGCGGGGCGGACAGATACGCAGTATTTT.

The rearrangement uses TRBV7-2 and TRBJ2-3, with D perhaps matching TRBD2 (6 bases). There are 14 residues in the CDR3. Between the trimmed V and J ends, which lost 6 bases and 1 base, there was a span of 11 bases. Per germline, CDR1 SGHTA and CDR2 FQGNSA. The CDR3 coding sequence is TGTGCCAGCAGATTGTTAGCGGGCACAGATACGCAGTATTTT. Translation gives CASRLLAGTDTQYF.

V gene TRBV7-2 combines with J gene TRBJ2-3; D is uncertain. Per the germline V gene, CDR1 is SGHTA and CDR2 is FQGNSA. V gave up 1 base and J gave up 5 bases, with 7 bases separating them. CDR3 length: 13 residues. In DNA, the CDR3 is TGTGCCAGCAGCTTAGTGGCTGGAGATACGCAGTATTTT. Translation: CASSLVAGDTQYF.

The CDR3 reads CASSYPSGPNRETQYF. CDR3 nucleotide sequence: TGTGCCAGCAGTTATCCTAGCGGGCCCAATAGGGAGACCCAGTACTTC. This chain links TRBV6-2 or TRBV6-3 with TRBJ2-5; 8 nucleotides agree with TRBD2. Germline CDR1 and CDR2: MNHEY and SVGEGT. The junction had 11 bases not matched to a gene; V was cut back by 3 bases and J by 5 bases. The CDR3 sequence is 16 residues long.

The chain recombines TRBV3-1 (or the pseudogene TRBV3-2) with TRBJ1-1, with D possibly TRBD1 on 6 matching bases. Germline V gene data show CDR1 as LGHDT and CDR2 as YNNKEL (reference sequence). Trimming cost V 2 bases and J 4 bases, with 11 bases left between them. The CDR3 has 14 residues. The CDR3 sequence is CASSQKAGVTEAFF. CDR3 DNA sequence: TGTGCCAGCAGCCAAAAGGCAGGGGTCACTGAAGCTTTCTTT.

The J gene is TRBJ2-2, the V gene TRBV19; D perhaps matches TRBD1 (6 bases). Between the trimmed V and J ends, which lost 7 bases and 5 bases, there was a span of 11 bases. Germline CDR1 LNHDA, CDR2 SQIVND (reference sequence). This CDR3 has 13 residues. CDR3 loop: CASNGGRTGELFF. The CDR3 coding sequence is TGTGCCAGTAATGGGGGCAGGACCGGGGAGCTGTTTTTT.

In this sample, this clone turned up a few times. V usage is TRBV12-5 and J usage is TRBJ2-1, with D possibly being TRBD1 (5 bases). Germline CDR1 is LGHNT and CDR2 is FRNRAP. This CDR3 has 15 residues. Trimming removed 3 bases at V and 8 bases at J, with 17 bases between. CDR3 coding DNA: TGTGCTAGTGGTTTTGGGGCTACCTGGTTCGATGAGCAGTTCTTC. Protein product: CASGFGATWFDEQFF.

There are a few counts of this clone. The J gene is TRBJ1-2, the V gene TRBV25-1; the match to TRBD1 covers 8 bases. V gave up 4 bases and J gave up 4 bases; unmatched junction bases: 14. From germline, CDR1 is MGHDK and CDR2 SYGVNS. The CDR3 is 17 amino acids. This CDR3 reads CASSGPSDRGPIYGYTF. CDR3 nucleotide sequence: TGTGCCAGCAGTGGACCATCTGACAGGGGCCCTATCTATGGCTACACCTTC.